These T cell receptor beta chains were read from a single sample in a study of cytomegalovirus exposure and HLA in healthy donors. Repertoires were generated with immunoSEQ multiplex PCR, while TCRdb's copy carries only in-frame clones and drops some. The table lists over 130,000 clones, around 75% of them singletons. The sequenced material came from PBMCs. Receptor source: a female donor in good health and CMV-seronegative. Both conserved end residues are part of each CDR3. D genes are given only for firm matches. Clone size is stated in some rows and not others, as once, few, many or a class when expanded.

>TRBJ2-5|once|TRBD2|TRBV27
CASSFLAGEETQYF
TGTGCCAGCAGTTTTTTAGCGGGAGAAGAGACCCAGTACTTC
>TRBJ1-5|-|-|TRBV5-1
CASSLGDYSNQPQHF
TGCGCCAGCAGCTTGGGGGACTATAGCAATCAGCCCCAGCATTTT
>TRBJ2-6|-|TRBD1|TRBV19
CASSDGQADLSGANVLTF
TGTGCCAGTAGTGACGGACAGGCCGACCTCTCTGGGGCCAACGTCCTGACTTTC
>TRBJ2-6|-|TRBD1|TRBV6-1
CASSEALGGATGANVLTF
TGTGCCAGCAGTGAAGCTCTAGGGGGCGCAACGGGGGCCAACGTCCTGACTTTC
>TRBJ1-4|-|-|TRBV5-4
CASNQVINEKLFF
TGTGCCAGCAATCAGGTGATAAATGAAAAACTGTTTTTT
>TRBJ2-2|few|-|TRBV5-1
CASSRDSSTGELFF
TGCGCCAGCAGCCGGGACTCTAGCACCGGGGAGCTGTTTTTT
>TRBJ2-3|-|TRBD2|TRBV5-8
CASSLAETSGSGDTQYF
TGTGCCAGCAGCTTGGCGGAGACTAGCGGGAGTGGGGATACGCAGTATTTT
>TRBJ2-1|-|TRBD2|TRBV6-5
CASSYSASGDNEQFF
TGTGCCAGCAGTTACTCAGCTAGCGGGGACAATGAGCAGTTCTTC
>TRBJ2-2|-|TRBD2|TRBV9
CASSVAGGGTGELFF
TGTGCCAGCAGCGTAGCGGGAGGAGGCACCGGGGAGCTGTTTTTT
>TRBJ1-1|-|-|TRBV7-9
CASSLGQHNMNTEAFF
TGTGCCAGCAGCTTAGGACAGCACAACATGAACACTGAAGCTTTCTTT
>TRBJ2-1|-|-|TRBV29-1
CSVPQSATSYNEQFF
TGCAGCGTGCCTCAAAGCGCCACATCCTACAATGAGCAGTTCTTC
>TRBJ1-5|-|-|TRBV30
CAWRGGRGNQPQHF
TGTGCCTGGAGGGGGGGTAGGGGCAATCAGCCCCAGCATTTT
>TRBJ2-7|-|-|TRBV2
CARAVGTTYEQYF
TGTGCCAGAGCGGTGGGCACCACCTACGAGCAGTACTTC
>TRBJ2-2|-|-|TRBV6-1
CASSEKGGLGELFF
TGTGCCAGCAGTGAAAAGGGGGGGCTCGGGGAGCTGTTTTTT
>TRBJ2-1|-|TRBD2|TRBV9
CASSALAGEYNEQFF
TGTGCCAGCAGCGCTCTAGCGGGAGAATACAATGAGCAGTTCTTC
>TRBJ1-1|once|TRBD1|TRBV15
CATARGTGNTEAFF
TGTGCCACCGCAAGGGGGACAGGGAACACTGAAGCTTTCTTT
>TRBJ2-7|-|-|TRBV5-5
CASSLSLYEQYF
TGTGCCAGCAGCTTGTCATTGTACGAGCAGTACTTC
>TRBJ2-5|-|-|TRBV14
CASSPDRKGAETQYF
TGTGCCAGCAGCCCCGACCGGAAGGGAGCAGAGACCCAGTACTTC
>TRBJ2-7|-|TRBD2|TRBV11-2
CASSFFGSGSGGDEQYF
TGTGCCAGCAGCTTTTTTGGTAGCGGGAGCGGAGGAGACGAGCAGTACTTC
>TRBJ2-1|-|TRBD2|TRBV27
CASSSGLADYNEQFF
TGTGCCAGCAGCTCGGGACTAGCGGATTACAATGAGCAGTTCTTC
>TRBJ2-5|-|-|TRBV19
CASSPAGLDQETQYF
TGTGCCAGTAGTCCGGCCGGGTTGGACCAAGAGACCCAGTACTTC
>TRBJ1-4|-|TRBD1|TRBV6-5
CASSYLGQANEKLFF
TGTGCCAGCAGTTACCTGGGACAGGCTAATGAAAAACTGTTTTTT
>TRBJ2-5|-|-|TRBV29-1
CSVELAGGTQYF
TGCAGCGTTGAACTAGCTGGCGGGACCCAGTACTTC
>TRBJ1-1|-|-|TRBV7-2
CASSLAWGASTEAFF
TGTGCCAGCAGCTTAGCGTGGGGCGCGAGCACTGAAGCTTTCTTT
>TRBJ2-1|-|TRBD2|TRBV6-5
CASSYSSGAYNEQFF
TGTGCCAGCAGTTACTCTAGCGGGGCCTACAATGAGCAGTTCTTC
>TRBJ2-3|-|-|TRBV13
CASSLGGEGDTQYF
TGTGCCAGCAGCTTAGGAGGGGAAGGGGATACGCAGTATTTT
>TRBJ2-3|-|TRBD1|TRBV7-9
CASSLGSGGGDTQYF
TGTGCCAGCAGCTTAGGGTCAGGGGGCGGAGATACGCAGTATTTT
>TRBJ1-5|few|-|TRBV18
CASSPFDSSNQPQHF
TGTGCCAGCTCACCCTTCGACAGTAGCAATCAGCCCCAGCATTTT
>TRBJ1-1|-|-|TRBV19
CASREGNTEAFF
TGTGCCAGTAGAGAGGGGAACACTGAAGCTTTCTTT
>TRBJ2-7|once|TRBD1|TRBV28
CASSFSDRDYEQYF
TGTGCCAGCAGTTTCTCCGACAGGGACTACGAGCAGTACTTC
>TRBJ2-7|few|TRBD2|TRBV5-1
CASSTSGRSGGEQYF
TGCGCCAGCAGCACTAGCGGGAGGAGTGGGGGCGAGCAGTACTTC
>TRBJ2-7|-|TRBD1|TRBV5-1
CASSDGQGSYEQYF
TGCGCCAGCAGCGATGGACAGGGGTCGTACGAGCAGTACTTC
>TRBJ1-5|-|-|TRBV5-1
CASSTYSNQPQHF
TGCGCCAGCAGCACCTATAGCAATCAGCCCCAGCATTTT
>TRBJ2-7|-|-|TRBV27
CASSPRYGYPYEQYF
TGTGCCAGCAGTCCTCGCTACGGGTATCCCTACGAGCAGTACTTC
>TRBJ1-2|-|TRBD1|TRBV25-1
CASRSQGAYGYTF
TGTGCCAGCCGATCACAGGGGGCCTATGGCTACACCTTC
>TRBJ1-5|-|TRBD1|TRBV2
CASSGTGSQPQHF
TGTGCCAGCAGTGGGACAGGGTCTCAGCCCCAGCATTTT
>TRBJ1-5|-|-|TRBV6-6
CASTPSRVNQPQHF
TGTGCCAGCACCCCAAGCAGGGTGAATCAGCCCCAGCATTTT
>TRBJ2-1|-|-|TRBV5-6
CASSLGGISYNEQFF
TGTGCCAGCAGCTTGGGCGGGATTTCCTACAATGAGCAGTTCTTC
>TRBJ2-7|-|TRBD2|TRBV29-1
CSVEERGRYEQYF
TGCAGCGTTGAAGAGCGGGGGAGGTACGAGCAGTACTTC
>TRBJ1-5|-|-|TRBV5-1
CASSTSGDNQPQHF
TGCGCCAGCAGCACCTCAGGGGACAATCAGCCCCAGCATTTT
>TRBJ1-5|-|TRBD1|TRBV29-1
CSVVARGPPQHF
TGCAGCGTTGTGGCAAGGGGGCCGCCCCAGCATTTT
>TRBJ1-2|few|-|TRBV28
CASRDPGHRVNGYTF
TGTGCCAGCAGGGACCCCGGCCACAGGGTAAATGGCTACACCTTC
>TRBJ2-7|-|-|TRBV6-6
CASSHLDSYEQYF
TGTGCCAGCAGTCACTTGGACAGCTACGAGCAGTACTTC
>TRBJ2-5|-|TRBD2|TRBV7-7
CASSPGLAGVETQYF
TGTGCCAGCAGCCCGGGACTAGCGGGAGTGGAGACCCAGTACTTC
>TRBJ2-7|-|TRBD1|TRBV5-6
CASSFLGTGNYEQYF
TGTGCCAGCAGCTTTCTCGGGACAGGGAATTACGAGCAGTACTTC
>TRBJ2-5|-|-|TRBV18
CASSPRAGQAGQETQYF
TGTGCCAGCTCACCACGAGCGGGCCAGGCTGGACAAGAGACCCAGTACTTC
>TRBJ2-7|-|-|TRBV6-5
CASSYSSYAYEQYF
TGTGCCAGCAGTTACTCAAGCTATGCCTACGAGCAGTACTTC
>TRBJ1-5|once|-|TRBV19
CASSDRDKPGSNQPQHF
TGTGCCAGTAGTGACCGGGACAAACCTGGGAGCAATCAGCCCCAGCATTTT
>TRBJ1-1|-|-|TRBV19
CASSGGLRLNTEAFF
TGTGCCAGTAGTGGGGGACTCCGATTGAACACTGAAGCTTTCTTT
>TRBJ2-7|once|TRBD2|TRBV13
CASSIAGGPHEQYF
TGTGCCAGCAGCATAGCGGGAGGGCCCCACGAGCAGTACTTC
>TRBJ2-5|-|-|TRBV4-1
CASSRGRQETQYF
TGCGCCAGCAGCCGAGGTCGGCAAGAGACCCAGTACTTC
>TRBJ2-7|-|TRBD2|TRBV5-4
CASSMGLAGGTYEQYF
TGTGCCAGCAGCATGGGACTAGCGGGAGGGACCTACGAGCAGTACTTC
>TRBJ2-7|-|TRBD2|TRBV5-1
CASSLGGTNKYEQYF
TGCGCCAGCAGCTTGGGGGGGACTAATAAGTACGAGCAGTACTTC
>TRBJ2-7|once|-|TRBV5-1
CASSLESSYEQYF
TGCGCCAGCAGCTTAGAGAGCTCCTACGAGCAGTACTTC
>TRBJ1-3|-|-|TRBV6-1
CASSEAKFSGNTIYF
TGTGCCAGCAGTGAGGCAAAGTTCTCTGGAAACACCATATATTTT